One sample yielded the 22 T cell receptor beta chains listed below, sequenced in a study of blood T cell repertoires in COVID-19. Assay: immunoSEQ multiplex PCR; the TCRdb copy retains only in-frame clones and omits some. The data contain roughly 250,000 clones, about 79% of them seen just once; the ten biggest clones take up over 8%. The sample comprised peripheral blood. The receptors derive from an elderly woman with acute or convalescent COVID-19.

This chain joins TRBV2 and TRBJ1-1; D perhaps matches TRBD1 (5 bases). The CDR3 has 14 residues. V was cut by 4 bases and J by 0 bases, with 9 bases left in between. Germline CDR1 reads SNHLY; CDR2 reads FYNNEI. The CDR3 sequence is CASSVRAMNTEAFF. CDR3 sequence (DNA): TGTGCCAGCAGTGTCAGGGCCATGAACACTGAAGCTTTCTTT. The full variable domain, its missing parts supplied by reference TRBV2 and TRBJ1-1, is EPEVTQTPSHQVTQMGQEVILRCVPISNHLYFYWYRQILGQKVEFLVSFYNNEISEKSEIFDDQFSVERPDGSNFTLKIRSTKLEDSAMYFCASSVRAMNTEAFFGQGTRLTVV.

The V call is TRBV19, the J call TRBJ1-2; no clear D gene. CDR1 is LNHDA and CDR2 is SQIVND in the germline V gene (reference sequence). The CDR3 has 13 amino acids. V lost 8 bases, J lost 1 base, and 11 bases lay in between. CDR3 residues: CASFPNSNYGYTF. The CDR3, as DNA: TGTGCCAGTTTTCCGAACAGTAACTATGGCTACACCTTC.

The chain recombines TRBV12-3 or TRBV12-4 with TRBJ1-2; 10 bases are shared with TRBD1. Trimming at V came to 5 bases and at J to 9 bases, leaving 3 bases not matched to a gene. This CDR3 is built from 12 residues. CDR3 sequence reads: CASSPGQGRYTF. CDR3 in DNA: TGTGCCAGCAGTCCGGGACAGGGGCGCTACACCTTC.

The chain joins TRBV27 to TRBJ2-7; tentative D call: TRBD2 (6 bases). The CDR3 has 15 amino acids. V lost 3 bases and J lost 4, with 16 bases in between. Germline V lookup: CDR1 MNHEY, CDR2 SMNVEV (reference sequence). CDR3 in DNA: TGTGCCAGCAGTTTGGAGGGTACTAGCCAATACGAGCAGTACTTC. Translated: CASSLEGTSQYEQYF.

The gene calls are TRBV29-1 and TRBJ1-2, with a possible D match to TRBD1 (6 bases). Germline CDR1 is SQVTM and CDR2 is ANQGSEA. The CDR3 contains 11 residues. V dropped 4 bases and J dropped 9 bases, with 12 bases sitting between them. CDR3 protein: CSVGSGDSYTF. CDR3 in DNA: TGCAGCGTTGGGTCCGGGGACAGCTACACCTTC.

This chain uses TRBV28 with TRBJ1-4; possibly TRBD1 for D (5 bases). CDR1 and CDR2 from the germline V gene are MDHEN and SYDVKM. Trimming cost V 2 bases and J 6 bases, with 13 bases left between them. CDR3 length equals 15 residues. CDR3 protein: CASSLAGRWYEKLFF. The DNA of the CDR3 is TGTGCCAGCAGTTTAGCGGGACGGTGGTATGAAAAACTGTTTTTT.

This chain uses TRBV20-1 with TRBJ2-7; maybe TRBD1 (5 bases). The CDR3 consists of 12 residues. The germline gives CDR1 DFQATT, CDR2 SNEGSKA (reference sequence). The V gene lost 3 bases and the J gene lost 6 bases, with 12 bases spanning the gap. Here the CDR3 reads CSASLQQAEQYF. CDR3 bases: TGCAGTGCTAGTCTCCAACAGGCCGAGCAGTACTTC.

This clone appeared a single time. The chain links TRBV2 to TRBJ1-5; no reliable D call. CDR1 and CDR2 from the germline V gene are SNHLY and FYNNEI. The CDR3 has 14 amino acids. Trimming shortened V by 4 bases and J by 7 bases, and 14 bases separated the two germline ends. Here the CDR3 reads CASSATAGEQPQHF. The CDR3 DNA sequence: TGTGCCAGCAGTGCGACGGCCGGGGAGCAGCCCCAGCATTTT.

The rearrangement uses TRBV18 and TRBJ1-1; maybe TRBD1 (5 bases). The V end was cut by 0 bases, the J end by 1 base, with 9 bases between. The germline V gene has CDR1 KGHSH and CDR2 LQKENI. CDR3 length: 15 residues. The CDR3 DNA reads as TGTGCCAGCTCACCACCTAGGACAAAGAACACTGAAGCTTTCTTT. Its translation: CASSPPRTKNTEAFF.

The chain uses TRBV3-1 (or the pseudogene TRBV3-2) and TRBJ2-7; D remains unclear. CDR1 is LGHDT, CDR2 YNNKEL, per germline (reference sequence). V lost 2 bases and J 0 bases, leaving 8 bases between the germline ends. The CDR3 runs 14 residues. DNA of the CDR3: TGTGCCAGCAGCCAATCACGAGTCTCCTACGAGCAGTACTTC. It encodes CASSQSRVSYEQYF.

This clone was observed a single time. The V and J genes are TRBV3-1 (or the pseudogene TRBV3-2) and TRBJ2-1; D perhaps matches TRBD1 (6 bases). Germline assignment: CDR1 LGHDT and CDR2 YNNKEL (reference sequence). This CDR3 has 14 amino acids. Trimming took 1 base from V and 5 from J, leaving 9 bases between them. CDR3 nucleotide sequence: TGTGCCAGCAGCCAAGGGACAGTTAACAATGAGCAGTTCTTC. This sequence encodes CASSQGTVNNEQFF.

The rearrangement joins TRBV11-2 to TRBJ2-2; the D is unclear. The CDR3 length is 15 residues. V gave up 5 bases and J gave up 3 bases, with 13 bases separating them. CDR1 is SGHAT and CDR2 is FQNNGV in the germline V gene. The CDR3 loop is CASSPYGPYTGELFF. The CDR3 region has the DNA TGTGCCAGCAGCCCCTATGGGCCTTACACCGGGGAGCTGTTTTTT.

The chain carries TRBV2 and TRBJ1-2; D unresolved. V gave up 5 bases and J gave up 4 bases, with 17 bases separating them. The germline V gene has CDR1 SNHLY and CDR2 FYNNEI. This CDR3 has 15 residues. The CDR3 DNA follows: TGTGCCAGCAGTCCGAGGAGAGCGTCGAGCTATGGCTACACCTTC. Protein sequence: CASSPRRASSYGYTF.

The chain has TRBV4-1 and TRBJ1-6; 7 bases align to TRBD1. V dropped 0 bases and J dropped 7; count of bases not matched to a gene: 3. The CDR3 consists of 15 residues. Germline assignment: CDR1 MGHRA and CDR2 YSYEKL. The CDR3 spells CASSQDVQGNSPLHF. In DNA, the CDR3 is TGCGCCAGCAGCCAAGATGTACAGGGGAATTCACCCCTCCACTTT.

A single count supports this clone. The V call is TRBV29-1, the J call TRBJ2-7, with D perhaps TRBD1 (6 bases). The CDR3 contains 12 residues. Germline values: CDR1 SQVTM, CDR2 ANQGSEA. The germline V and J ends were trimmed by 7 bases and 5 bases, with 15 bases remaining between them. The CDR3 is CSGTGSRHEQYF. Written as DNA, the CDR3 is TGCAGCGGAACAGGGAGTCGCCACGAGCAGTACTTC.

This clone was observed a handful of times. This chain uses TRBV2 with TRBJ1-5; a possible D gene is TRBD1 (6 bases). The CDR3 runs to 17 residues. The V gene lost 2 bases and the J gene lost 4 bases, with 18 bases spanning the gap. Germline assignment: CDR1 SNHLY and CDR2 FYNNEI. The CDR3 coding sequence is TGTGCCAGCAGTGAATCGGGCCTCTTCAGGGGAAATCAGCCCCAGCATTTT. This translates into CASSESGLFRGNQPQHF.

The genes are TRBV11-3 and TRBJ2-7; no firm D call. Trimming stripped 0 bases from V and 1 base from J, with 4 bases between. Germline V gene sequence: CDR1 SGHNT, CDR2 YENEEA. CDR3 length: 13 residues. The CDR3 spells CASSLEASYEQYF. The CDR3 nucleotides are TGTGCCAGCAGCTTAGAGGCATCCTACGAGCAGTACTTC.

The chain recombines TRBV5-8 with TRBJ1-2; TRBD1 agrees at 8 bases. The CDR3 has 13 residues. In germline, CDR1 is SGHTS, CDR2 YDEGEE. Germline trimming cut 6 bases from V and 7 bases from J; bases unmatched to any gene: 8. The CDR3 is CASKWDRIVGYTF. CDR3 DNA: TGTGCCAGCAAATGGGACAGGATAGTTGGCTACACCTTC.

In regard to this clone: Distinct nucleotide sequences in the sample also encode this CDR3. V usage is TRBV28 and J usage is TRBJ2-7; 8 bases are a match to TRBD1. CDR1 and CDR2 (germline): MDHEN, SYDVKM. Trimming at V came to 5 bases and at J to 4 bases, leaving 7 bases not matched to a gene. This CDR3 spans 14 amino acids. The CDR3 sequence: CASSPGQGSYEQYF. For the CDR3, the DNA is TGTGCCAGCAGTCCCGGACAGGGAAGTTACGAGCAGTACTTC.

This clone appeared a single time. The chain links TRBV2 to TRBJ1-5; a possible D gene is TRBD1 (6 bases). The CDR3 sequence is 15 residues long. V shed 7 bases and J shed 7 bases, with 20 bases lying between them. Germline-derived CDR1 and CDR2 are SNHLY and FYNNEI. The CDR3 DNA reads as TGTGCCAGCACTGCCCATCGGGGGGGCAGCCAGCCCCAGCATTTT. It translates to CASTAHRGGSQPQHF.

The rearrangement uses TRBV15 and TRBJ1-2; a weak D match, TRBD1 (5 bases). Between the trimmed V and J ends, which lost 3 bases and 4 bases, there was a span of 15 bases. The CDR3 has 15 residues. Germline V gene sequence: CDR1 LNHNV, CDR2 YYDKDF (reference sequence). In DNA, the CDR3 is TGTGCCACCAGCAGGGCAACGGACATCCTCTATGGCTACACCTTC. Protein product: CATSRATDILYGYTF.

A few counts support this clone. The rearrangement links TRBV19 to TRBJ2-5; 13 nucleotides align to TRBD2. Germline V lookup: CDR1 LNHDA, CDR2 SQIVND (reference sequence). J gave up 6 bases and V 1 base, and 14 bases lay outside the gene matches. The CDR3 has 19 amino acids. The DNA of the CDR3 is TGTGCCAGTAGTATAGGGGGACCGGGACTAGCGGGGCGAGTGAAGACCCAGTACTTC. Residues: CASSIGGPGLAGRVKTQYF.